The clone carrying this T cell receptor beta chain was seen at least ten times. Its antigen is not known. These data are taken from a study of early T cells in non-severe SARS-CoV-2 infection. On the study more broadly: Sequencing was performed on bulk RNA from unsorted whole blood, leaving chains unpaired. The study's findings and limits: Reliance on VDJdb matching favored anti-spike CD8 responses; private and CD4 specificities were missed.

Each cDNA molecule carried a unique molecular identifier. TCRdb used MiXCR to reprocess the 5' RACE reads, holding one entry per CDR3 protein. The top ten hold 1.1% of the sample, which has tens of thousands of distinct CDR3 sequences, roughly 13% seen once. Trimming stripped 2 bases from V and 6 bases from J, with 10 bases between. This CDR3 is 13 amino acids long. This TCR came from an adult who was a healthcare worker with PCR-confirmed SARS-CoV-2 infection or an uninfected control (not recorded which). The chain joins TRBV12-3 or TRBV12-4 to TRBJ1-2, with a weak D call TRBD1 (6 bases). The sample consisted of whole blood. The CDR3 is CASSLTGIDGYTF. The CDR3 nucleotides are TGTGCCAGCAGTTTAACAGGGATTGATGGCTACACCTTC.